Sequencing of this T cell receptor beta chain was carried out in a study of blood T cell repertoires in COVID-19. Across the whole study: The origin of the acute and convalescent COVID-19 samples was the United States, Italy and Spain.

In the authors' methods: Amplification of reference gene primers was used by the study to estimate nucleated cell counts. Only in-frame clones appear in the TCRdb table, and some are missing; sequencing was by immunoSEQ multiplex PCR. V and J calls plus clone size are reproduced from that table; the DNA served to infer D and trimming. The sample shows approximately 170,000 clones, around nine tenths of them seen only once. V lost 0 bases and J lost 4, with 9 bases in between. The CDR3 runs to 14 residues. Germline lookup yields CDR1 LGHDT and CDR2 YNNKEL (reference sequence). The sample consisted of peripheral blood. This chain joins TRBV3-1 (or the pseudogene TRBV3-2) and TRBJ1-2, with a weak D call TRBD1 (5 bases). This receptor was taken from a young man with active or convalescent COVID-19. The CDR3 here is CASSQDAGGYGYTF. The CDR3 DNA is TGTGCCAGCAGCCAAGATGCGGGGGGCTATGGCTACACCTTC.